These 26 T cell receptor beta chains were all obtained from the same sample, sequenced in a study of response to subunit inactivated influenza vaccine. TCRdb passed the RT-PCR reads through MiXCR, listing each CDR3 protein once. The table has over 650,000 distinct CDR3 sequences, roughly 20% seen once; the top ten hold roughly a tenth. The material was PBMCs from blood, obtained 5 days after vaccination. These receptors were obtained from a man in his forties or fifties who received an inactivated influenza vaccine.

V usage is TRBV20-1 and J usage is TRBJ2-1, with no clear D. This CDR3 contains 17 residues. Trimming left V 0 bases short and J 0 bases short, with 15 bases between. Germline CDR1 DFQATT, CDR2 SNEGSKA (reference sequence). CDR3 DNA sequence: TGCAGTGCTAGAGATCAGCTGGACGCGCTCTCCTACAATGAGCAGTTCTTC. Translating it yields CSARDQLDALSYNEQFF.

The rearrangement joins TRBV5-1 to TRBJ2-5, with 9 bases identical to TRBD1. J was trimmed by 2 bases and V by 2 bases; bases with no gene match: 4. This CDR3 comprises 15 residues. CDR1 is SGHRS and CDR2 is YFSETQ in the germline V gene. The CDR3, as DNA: TGCGCCAGCAGCTTTACAGGGGGCCAACAAGAGACCCAGTACTTC. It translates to CASSFTGGQQETQYF.

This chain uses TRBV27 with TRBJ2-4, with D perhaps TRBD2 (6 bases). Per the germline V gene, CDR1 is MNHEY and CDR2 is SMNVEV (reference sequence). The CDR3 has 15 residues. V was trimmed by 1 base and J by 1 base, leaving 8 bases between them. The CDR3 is CASSLLGGAKNIQYF. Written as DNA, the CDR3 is TGTGCCAGCAGTTTATTAGGAGGGGCCAAAAACATTCAGTACTTC.

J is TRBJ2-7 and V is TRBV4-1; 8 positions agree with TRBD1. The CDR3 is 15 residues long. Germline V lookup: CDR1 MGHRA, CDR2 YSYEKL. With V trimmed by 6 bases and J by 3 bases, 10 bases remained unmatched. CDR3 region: CASSPPGTGFYEQYF. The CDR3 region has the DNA TGCGCCAGCAGTCCTCCCGGGACAGGATTCTACGAGCAGTACTTC.

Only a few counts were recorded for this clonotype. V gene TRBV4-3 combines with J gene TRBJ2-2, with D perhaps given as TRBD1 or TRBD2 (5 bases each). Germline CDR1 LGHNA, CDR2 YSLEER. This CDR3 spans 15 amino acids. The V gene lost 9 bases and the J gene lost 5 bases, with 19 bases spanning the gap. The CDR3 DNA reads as TGCGCCAGTTCCCTAGGACAAACGGGGACCGGGGAGCTGTTTTTT. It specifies CASSLGQTGTGELFF.

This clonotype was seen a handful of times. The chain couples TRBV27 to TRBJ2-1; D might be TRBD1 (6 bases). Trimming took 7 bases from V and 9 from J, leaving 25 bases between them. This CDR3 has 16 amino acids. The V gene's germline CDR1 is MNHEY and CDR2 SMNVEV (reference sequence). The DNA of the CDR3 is TGTGCCAGCACCCAGTCATCAGGGGTCCAAAACAGTGAGCAGTTCTTC. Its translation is CASTQSSGVQNSEQFF.

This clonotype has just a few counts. CDR3 sequence reads: CSAPWVIEGNEQFF. The CDR3 DNA follows: TGCAGTGCTCCCTGGGTTATCGAAGGCAATGAGCAGTTCTTC. This sequence joins TRBV20-1 and TRBJ2-1; D gene ambiguous. In germline, CDR1 is DFQATT, CDR2 SNEGSKA (reference sequence). V shed 5 bases and J shed 6 bases, with 17 bases lying between them. This CDR3 has 14 amino acids.

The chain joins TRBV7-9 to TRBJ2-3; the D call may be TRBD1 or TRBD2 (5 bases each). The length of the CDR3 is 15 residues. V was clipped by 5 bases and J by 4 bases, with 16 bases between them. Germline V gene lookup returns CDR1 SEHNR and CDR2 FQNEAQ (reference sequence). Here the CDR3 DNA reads TGTGCCAGCAGCCCAAGAGGGGAGCGCGCAGATACGCAGTATTTT. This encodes CASSPRGERADTQYF.

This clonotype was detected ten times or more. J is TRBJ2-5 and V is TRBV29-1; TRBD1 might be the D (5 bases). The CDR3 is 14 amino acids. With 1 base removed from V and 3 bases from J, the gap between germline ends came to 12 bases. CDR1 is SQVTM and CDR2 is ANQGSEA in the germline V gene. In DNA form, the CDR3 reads TGCAGCGTTGAAGTCCTCAAGGGGAAAGAGACCCAGTACTTC. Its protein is CSVEVLKGKETQYF. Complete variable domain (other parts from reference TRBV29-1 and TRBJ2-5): SAVISQKPSRDICQRGTSLTIQCQVDSQVTMMFWYRQQPGQSLTLIATANQGSEATYESGFVIDKFPISRPNLTFSTLTVSNMSPEDSSIYLCSVEVLKGKETQYFGPGTRLLVL.

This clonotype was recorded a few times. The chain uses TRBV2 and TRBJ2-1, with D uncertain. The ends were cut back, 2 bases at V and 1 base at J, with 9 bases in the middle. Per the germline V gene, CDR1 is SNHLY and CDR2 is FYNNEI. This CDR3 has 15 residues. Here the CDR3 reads CASSELGLSYNEQFF. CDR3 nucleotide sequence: TGTGCCAGCAGTGAATTAGGCCTTTCCTACAATGAGCAGTTCTTC.

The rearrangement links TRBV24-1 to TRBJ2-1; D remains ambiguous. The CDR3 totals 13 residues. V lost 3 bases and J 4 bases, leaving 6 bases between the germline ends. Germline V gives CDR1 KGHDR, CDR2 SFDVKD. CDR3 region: CATSDPSYNEQFF. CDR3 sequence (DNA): TGTGCCACCAGTGATCCCTCATACAATGAGCAGTTCTTC.

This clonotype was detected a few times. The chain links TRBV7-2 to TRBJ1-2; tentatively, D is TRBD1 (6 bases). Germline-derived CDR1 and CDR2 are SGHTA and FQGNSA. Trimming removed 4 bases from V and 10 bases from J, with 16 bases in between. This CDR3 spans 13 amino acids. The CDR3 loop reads CASSYPGRGDYTF. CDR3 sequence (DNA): TGTGCCAGCAGCTACCCAGGCAGGGGAGACTACACCTTC.

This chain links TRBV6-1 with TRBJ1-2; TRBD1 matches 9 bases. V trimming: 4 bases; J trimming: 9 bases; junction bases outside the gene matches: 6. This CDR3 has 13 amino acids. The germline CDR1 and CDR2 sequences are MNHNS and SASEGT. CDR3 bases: TGTGCCAGCAGTGGGGGACAGGGCTTGAGCTACACCTTC. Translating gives CASSGGQGLSYTF.

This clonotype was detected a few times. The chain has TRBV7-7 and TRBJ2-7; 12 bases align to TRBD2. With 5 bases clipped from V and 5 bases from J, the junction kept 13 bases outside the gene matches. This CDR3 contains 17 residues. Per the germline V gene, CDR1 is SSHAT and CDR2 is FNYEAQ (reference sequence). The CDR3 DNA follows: TGTGCCAGCAGCGGAGGACTAGCGGGGCCGAGTCCCAACGAGCAGTACTTC. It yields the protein CASSGGLAGPSPNEQYF.

The DNA for the CDR3 is TGTGCCAGCGGTCTAGCGGGATTAGGCGACGAGCAGTACTTC. As protein: CASGLAGLGDEQYF. The V gene is TRBV11-2, the J gene TRBJ2-7, with TRBD2 identical over 9 bases. Germline values: CDR1 SGHAT, CDR2 FQNNGV. Trimming at V came to 8 bases and at J to 5 bases, leaving 10 bases not matched to a gene. This CDR3 spans 14 amino acids.

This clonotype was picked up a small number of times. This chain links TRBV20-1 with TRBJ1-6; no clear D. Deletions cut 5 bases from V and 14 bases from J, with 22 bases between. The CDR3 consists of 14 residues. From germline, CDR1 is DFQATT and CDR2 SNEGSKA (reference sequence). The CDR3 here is CSAYKAEPPEALHF. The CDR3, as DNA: TGCAGTGCTTACAAGGCAGAACCGCCAGAGGCCCTCCACTTT.

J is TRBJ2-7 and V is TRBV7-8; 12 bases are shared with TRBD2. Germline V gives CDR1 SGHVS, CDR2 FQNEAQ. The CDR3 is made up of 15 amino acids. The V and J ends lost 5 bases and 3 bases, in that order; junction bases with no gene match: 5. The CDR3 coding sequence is TGTGCCAGCAGCCACCTGACTAGCGGGAGCTACGAGCAGTACTTC. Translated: CASSHLTSGSYEQYF.

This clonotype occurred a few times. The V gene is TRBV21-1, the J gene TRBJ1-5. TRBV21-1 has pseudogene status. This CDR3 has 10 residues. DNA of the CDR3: TGTGCCAGCAGCCTCAAGCTCCAGCATTTT. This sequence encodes CASSLKLQHF.

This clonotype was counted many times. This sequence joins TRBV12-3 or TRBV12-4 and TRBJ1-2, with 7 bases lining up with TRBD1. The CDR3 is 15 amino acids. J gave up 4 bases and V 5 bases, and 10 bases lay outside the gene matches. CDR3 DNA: TGTGCCAGCAGTCCGAGGGGGCGCTTAATCTATGGCTACACCTTC. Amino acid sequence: CASSPRGRLIYGYTF.

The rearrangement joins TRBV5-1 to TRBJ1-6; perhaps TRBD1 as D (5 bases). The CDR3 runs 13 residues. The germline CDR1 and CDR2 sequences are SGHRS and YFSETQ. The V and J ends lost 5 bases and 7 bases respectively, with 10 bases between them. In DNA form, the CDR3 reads TGCGCCAGCAGGGACACAGAGAATTCACCCCTCCACTTT. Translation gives CASRDTENSPLHF.

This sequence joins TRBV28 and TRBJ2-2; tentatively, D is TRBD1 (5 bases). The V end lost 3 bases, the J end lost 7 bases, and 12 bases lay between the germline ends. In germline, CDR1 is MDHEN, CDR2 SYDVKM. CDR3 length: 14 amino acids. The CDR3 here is CASSFWGRGGELFF. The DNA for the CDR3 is TGTGCCAGCAGTTTTTGGGGCCGTGGCGGGGAGCTGTTTTTT.

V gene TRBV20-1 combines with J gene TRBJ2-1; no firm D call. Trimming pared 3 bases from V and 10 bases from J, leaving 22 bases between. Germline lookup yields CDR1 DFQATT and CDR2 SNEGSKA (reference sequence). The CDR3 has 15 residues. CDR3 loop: CSARGEVPTSREQFF. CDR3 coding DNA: TGCAGTGCTAGGGGCGAAGTACCTACCTCCCGCGAGCAGTTCTTC.

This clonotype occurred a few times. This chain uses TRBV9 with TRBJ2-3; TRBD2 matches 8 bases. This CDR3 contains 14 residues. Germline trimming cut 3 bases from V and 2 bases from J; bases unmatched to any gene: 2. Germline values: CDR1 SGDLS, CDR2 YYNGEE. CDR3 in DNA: TGTGCCAGCAGCGCACTAGCGGACACAGATACGCAGTATTTT. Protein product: CASSALADTDTQYF.

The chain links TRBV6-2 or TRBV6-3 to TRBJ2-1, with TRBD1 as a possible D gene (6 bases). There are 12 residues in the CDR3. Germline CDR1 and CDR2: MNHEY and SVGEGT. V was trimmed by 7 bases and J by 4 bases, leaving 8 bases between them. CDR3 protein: CASTDRYNEQFF. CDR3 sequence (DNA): TGTGCCAGCACCGACAGGTACAATGAGCAGTTCTTC.

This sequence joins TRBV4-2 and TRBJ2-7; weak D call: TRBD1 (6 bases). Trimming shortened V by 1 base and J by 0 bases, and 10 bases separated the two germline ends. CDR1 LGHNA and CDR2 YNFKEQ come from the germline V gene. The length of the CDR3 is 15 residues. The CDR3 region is CASSQVHRDSYEQYF. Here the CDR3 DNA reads TGTGCCAGCAGCCAAGTTCACAGGGACTCCTACGAGCAGTACTTC.

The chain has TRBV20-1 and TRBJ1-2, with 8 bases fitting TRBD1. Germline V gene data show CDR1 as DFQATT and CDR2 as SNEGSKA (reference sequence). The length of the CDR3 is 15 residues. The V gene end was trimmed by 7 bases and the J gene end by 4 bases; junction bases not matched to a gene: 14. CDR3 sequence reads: CSVGPQGARIYGYTF. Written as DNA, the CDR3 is TGCAGTGTCGGCCCTCAGGGGGCGCGCATCTATGGCTACACCTTC.